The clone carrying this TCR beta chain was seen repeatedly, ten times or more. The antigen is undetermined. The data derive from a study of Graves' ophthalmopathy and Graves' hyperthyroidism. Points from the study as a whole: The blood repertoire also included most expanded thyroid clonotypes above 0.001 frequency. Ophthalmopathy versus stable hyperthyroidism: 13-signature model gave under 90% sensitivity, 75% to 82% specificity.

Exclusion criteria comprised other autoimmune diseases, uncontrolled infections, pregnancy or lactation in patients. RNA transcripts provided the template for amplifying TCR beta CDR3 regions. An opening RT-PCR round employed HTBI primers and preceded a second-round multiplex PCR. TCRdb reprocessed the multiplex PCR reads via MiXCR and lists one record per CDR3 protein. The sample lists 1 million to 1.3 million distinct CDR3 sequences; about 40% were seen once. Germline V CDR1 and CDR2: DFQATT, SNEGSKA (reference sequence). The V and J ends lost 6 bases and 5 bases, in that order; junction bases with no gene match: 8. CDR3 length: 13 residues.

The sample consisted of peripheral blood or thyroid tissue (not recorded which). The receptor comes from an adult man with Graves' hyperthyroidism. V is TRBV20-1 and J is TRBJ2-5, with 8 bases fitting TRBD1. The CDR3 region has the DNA TGCAGTGCGAGCAGGACAGGGAAGGAGACCCAGTACTTC. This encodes CSASRTGKETQYF.